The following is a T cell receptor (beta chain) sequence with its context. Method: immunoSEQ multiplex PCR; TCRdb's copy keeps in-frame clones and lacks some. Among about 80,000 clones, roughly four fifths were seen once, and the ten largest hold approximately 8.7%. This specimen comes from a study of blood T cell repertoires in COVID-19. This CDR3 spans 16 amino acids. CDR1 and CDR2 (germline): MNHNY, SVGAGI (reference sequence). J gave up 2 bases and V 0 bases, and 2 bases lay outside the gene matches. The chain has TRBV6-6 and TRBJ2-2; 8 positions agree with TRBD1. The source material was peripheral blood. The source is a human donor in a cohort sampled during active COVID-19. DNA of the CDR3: TGTGCCAGCAGTTACTCGACAGGGGCCAACACCGGGGAGCTGTTTTTT. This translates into CASSYSTGANTGELFF.